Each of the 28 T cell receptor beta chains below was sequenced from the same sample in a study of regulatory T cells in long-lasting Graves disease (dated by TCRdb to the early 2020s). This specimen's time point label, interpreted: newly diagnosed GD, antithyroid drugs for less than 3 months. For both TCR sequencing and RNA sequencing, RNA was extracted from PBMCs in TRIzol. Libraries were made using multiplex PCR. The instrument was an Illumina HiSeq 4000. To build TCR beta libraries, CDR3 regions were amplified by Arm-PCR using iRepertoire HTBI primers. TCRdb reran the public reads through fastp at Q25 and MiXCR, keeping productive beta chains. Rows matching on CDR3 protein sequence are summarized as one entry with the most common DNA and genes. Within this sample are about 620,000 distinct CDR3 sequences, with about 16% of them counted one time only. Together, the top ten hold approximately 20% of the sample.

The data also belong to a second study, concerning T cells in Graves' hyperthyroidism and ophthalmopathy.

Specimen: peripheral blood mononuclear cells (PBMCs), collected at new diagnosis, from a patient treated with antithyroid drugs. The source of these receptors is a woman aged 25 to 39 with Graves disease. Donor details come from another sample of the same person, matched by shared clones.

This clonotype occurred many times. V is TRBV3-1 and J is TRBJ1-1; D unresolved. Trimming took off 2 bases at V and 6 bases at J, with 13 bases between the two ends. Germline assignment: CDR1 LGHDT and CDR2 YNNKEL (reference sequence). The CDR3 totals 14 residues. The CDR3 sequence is CASSQHPALAEAFF. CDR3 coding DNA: TGTGCCAGCAGCCAACACCCAGCCCTAGCTGAAGCTTTCTTT.

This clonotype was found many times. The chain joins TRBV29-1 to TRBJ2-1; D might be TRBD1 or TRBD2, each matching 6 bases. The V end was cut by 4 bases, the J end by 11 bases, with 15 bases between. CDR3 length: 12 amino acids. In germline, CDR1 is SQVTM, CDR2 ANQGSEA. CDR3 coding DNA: TGCAGCGTTGGTGGATCGCGGGACAAGCAGTTCTTC. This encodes CSVGGSRDKQFF.

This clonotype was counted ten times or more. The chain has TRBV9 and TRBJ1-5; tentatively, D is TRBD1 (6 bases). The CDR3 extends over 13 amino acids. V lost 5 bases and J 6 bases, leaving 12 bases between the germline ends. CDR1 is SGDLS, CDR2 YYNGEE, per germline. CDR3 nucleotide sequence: TGTGCCAGCAGTCGCAGGGGTTCTCAGCCCCAGCATTTT. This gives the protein CASSRRGSQPQHF.

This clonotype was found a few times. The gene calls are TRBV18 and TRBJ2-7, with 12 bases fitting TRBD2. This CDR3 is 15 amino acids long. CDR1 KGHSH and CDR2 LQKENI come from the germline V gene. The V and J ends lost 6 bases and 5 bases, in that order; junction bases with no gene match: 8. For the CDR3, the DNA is TGTGCCAGCTCTCTCACTAGCGGGAGGTCCCACGAGCAGTACTTC. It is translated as CASSLTSGRSHEQYF. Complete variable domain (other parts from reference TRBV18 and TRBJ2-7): NAGVMQNPRHLVRRRGQEARLRCSPMKGHSHVYWYRQLPEEGLKFMVYLQKENIIDESGMPKERFSAEFPKEGPSILRIQQVVRGDSAAYFCASSLTSGRSHEQYFGPGTRLTVT.

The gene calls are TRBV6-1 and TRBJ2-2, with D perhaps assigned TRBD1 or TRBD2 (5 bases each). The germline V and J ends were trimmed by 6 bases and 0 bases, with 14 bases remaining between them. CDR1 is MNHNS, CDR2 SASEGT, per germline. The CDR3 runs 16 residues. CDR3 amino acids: CASRGTQNANTGELFF. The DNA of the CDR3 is TGTGCCAGCAGAGGGACCCAAAACGCGAACACCGGGGAGCTGTTTTTT.

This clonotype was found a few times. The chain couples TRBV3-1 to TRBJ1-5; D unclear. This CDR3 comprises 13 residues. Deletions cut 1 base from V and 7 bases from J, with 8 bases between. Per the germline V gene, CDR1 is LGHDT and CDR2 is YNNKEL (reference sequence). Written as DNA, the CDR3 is TGTGCCAGCAGCCAAGGGGGAGTACAGCCCCAGCATTTT. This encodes CASSQGGVQPQHF.

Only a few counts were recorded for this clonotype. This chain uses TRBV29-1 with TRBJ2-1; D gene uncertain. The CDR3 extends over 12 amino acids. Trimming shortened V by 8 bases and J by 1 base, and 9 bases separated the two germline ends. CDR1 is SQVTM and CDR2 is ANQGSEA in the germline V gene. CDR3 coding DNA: TGCAGCTTGGACCCGTCCTACAATGAGCAGTTCTTC. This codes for CSLDPSYNEQFF.

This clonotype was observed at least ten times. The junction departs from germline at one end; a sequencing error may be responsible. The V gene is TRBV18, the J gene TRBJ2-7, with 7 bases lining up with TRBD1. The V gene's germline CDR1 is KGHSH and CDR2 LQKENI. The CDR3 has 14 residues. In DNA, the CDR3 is TGCGCCAGCAGCTCCCGGGACAGTCCCTACGAGCAGTACTTC. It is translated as CASSSRDSPYEQYF.

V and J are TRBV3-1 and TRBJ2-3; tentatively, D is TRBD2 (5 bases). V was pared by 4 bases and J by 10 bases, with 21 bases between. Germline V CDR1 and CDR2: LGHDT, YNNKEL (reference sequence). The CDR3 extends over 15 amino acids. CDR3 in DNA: TGTGCCAGCAGCCGCGGGCCTTCCCCCCCCCAGGCGCAGTATTTT. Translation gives CASSRGPSPPQAQYF.

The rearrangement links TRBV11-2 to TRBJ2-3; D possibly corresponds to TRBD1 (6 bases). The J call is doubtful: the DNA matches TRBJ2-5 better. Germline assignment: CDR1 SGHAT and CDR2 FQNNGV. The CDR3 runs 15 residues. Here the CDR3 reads CASSLDVTGKETQYF. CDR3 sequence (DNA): TGTGCCAGCAGCTTAGATGTAACAGGGAAGGAGACCCAGTACTTC.

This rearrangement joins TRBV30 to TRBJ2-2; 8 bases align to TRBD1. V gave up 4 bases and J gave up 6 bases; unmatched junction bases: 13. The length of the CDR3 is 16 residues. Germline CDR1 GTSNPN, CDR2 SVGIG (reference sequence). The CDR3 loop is CAWTYRRTGMPGELFF. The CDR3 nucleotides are TGTGCCTGGACCTACAGGAGGACAGGGATGCCCGGGGAGCTGTTTTTT.

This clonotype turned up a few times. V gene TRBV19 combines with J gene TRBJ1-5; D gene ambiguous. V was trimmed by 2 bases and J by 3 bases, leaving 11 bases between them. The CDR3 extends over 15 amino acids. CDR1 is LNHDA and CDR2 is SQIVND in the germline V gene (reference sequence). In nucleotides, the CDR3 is TGTGCCAGTAGTATACCCCCGGACCTCAATCAGCCCCAGCATTTT. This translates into CASSIPPDLNQPQHF.

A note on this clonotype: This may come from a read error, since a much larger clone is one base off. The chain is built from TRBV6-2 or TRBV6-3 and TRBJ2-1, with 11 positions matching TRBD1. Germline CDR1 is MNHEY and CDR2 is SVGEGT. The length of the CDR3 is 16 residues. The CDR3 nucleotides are TGTGCCAGCAAGCGCCATCCCGGGACAGGGGGTTTTGAGCAGCTCTTC. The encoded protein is CASKRHPGTGGFEQLF.

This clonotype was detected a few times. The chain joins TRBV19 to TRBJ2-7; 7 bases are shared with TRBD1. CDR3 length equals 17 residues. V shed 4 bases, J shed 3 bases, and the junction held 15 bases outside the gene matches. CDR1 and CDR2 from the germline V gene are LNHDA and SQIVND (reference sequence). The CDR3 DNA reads TGTGCCAGTAGTAATCTTCAGGGACAGTCGAACATCTACGAGCAGTACTTC. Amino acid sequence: CASSNLQGQSNIYEQYF.

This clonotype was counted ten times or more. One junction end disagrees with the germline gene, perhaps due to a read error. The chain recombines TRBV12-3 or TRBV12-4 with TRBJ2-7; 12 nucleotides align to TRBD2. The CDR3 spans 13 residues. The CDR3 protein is CASSLAGGLEQYF. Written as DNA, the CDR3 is TGTGCCAGCAGTCTAGCGGGAGGGCTCGAGCAGTACTTC.

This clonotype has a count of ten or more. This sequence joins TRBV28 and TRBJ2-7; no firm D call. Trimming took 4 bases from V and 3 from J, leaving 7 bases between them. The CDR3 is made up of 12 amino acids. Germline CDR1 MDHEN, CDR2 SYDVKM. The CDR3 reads CASSYLSYEQYF. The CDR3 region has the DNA TGTGCCAGCAGTTACCTGAGCTACGAGCAGTACTTC.

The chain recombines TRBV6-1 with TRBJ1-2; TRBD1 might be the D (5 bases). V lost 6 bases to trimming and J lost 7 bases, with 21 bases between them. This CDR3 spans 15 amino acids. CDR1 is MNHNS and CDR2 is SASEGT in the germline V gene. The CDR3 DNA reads TGTGCCAGCAGCTCTACGGCCGGGACTTCTCGTGGCTACACCTTC. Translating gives CASSSTAGTSRGYTF.

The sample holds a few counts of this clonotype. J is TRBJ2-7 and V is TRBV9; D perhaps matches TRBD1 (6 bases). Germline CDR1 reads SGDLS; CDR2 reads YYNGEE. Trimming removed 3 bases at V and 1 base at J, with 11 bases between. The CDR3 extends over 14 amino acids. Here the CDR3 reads CASSGDDRSYEQYF. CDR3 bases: TGTGCCAGCAGCGGAGATGACAGGTCCTACGAGCAGTACTTC.

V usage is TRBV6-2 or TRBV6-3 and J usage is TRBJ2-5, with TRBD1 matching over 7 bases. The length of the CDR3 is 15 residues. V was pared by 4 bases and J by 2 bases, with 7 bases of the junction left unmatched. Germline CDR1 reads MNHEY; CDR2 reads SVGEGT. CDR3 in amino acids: CASSFLRGYQETQYF. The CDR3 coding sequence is TGTGCCAGCAGTTTCCTCAGGGGGTATCAAGAGACCCAGTACTTC.

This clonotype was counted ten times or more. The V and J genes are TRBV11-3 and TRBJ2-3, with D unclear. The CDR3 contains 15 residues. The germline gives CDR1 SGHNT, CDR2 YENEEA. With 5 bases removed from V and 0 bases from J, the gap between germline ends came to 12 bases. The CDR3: CASSDYRTSTDTQYF. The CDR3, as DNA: TGTGCCAGCAGCGATTATCGAACTAGCACAGATACGCAGTATTTT.

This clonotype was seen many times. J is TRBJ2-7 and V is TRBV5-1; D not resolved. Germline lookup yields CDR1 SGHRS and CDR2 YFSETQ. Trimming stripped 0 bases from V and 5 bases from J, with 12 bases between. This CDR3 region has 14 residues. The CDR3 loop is CASSLEQRFDEQYF. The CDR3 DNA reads TGCGCCAGCAGCTTGGAACAGAGGTTCGACGAGCAGTACTTC.

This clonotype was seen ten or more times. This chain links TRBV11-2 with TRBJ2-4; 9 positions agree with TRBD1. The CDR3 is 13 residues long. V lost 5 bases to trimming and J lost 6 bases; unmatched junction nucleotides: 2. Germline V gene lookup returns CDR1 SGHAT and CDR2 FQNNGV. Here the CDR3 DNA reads TGTGCCAGCAGCCTGGACAGGGGAAACATTCAGTACTTC. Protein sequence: CASSLDRGNIQYF.

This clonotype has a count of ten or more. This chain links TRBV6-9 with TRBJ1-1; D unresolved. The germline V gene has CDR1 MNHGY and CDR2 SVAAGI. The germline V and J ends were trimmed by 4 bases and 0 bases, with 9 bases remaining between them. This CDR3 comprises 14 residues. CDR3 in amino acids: CASSSDSLNTEAFF. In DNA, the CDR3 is TGTGCCAGCAGTTCCGATTCGCTGAACACTGAAGCTTTCTTT.

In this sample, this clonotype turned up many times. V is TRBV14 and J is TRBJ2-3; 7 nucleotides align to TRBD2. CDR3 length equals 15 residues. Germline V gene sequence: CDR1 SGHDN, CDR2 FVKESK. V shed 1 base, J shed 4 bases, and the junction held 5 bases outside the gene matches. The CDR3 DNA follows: TGTGCCAGCAGCCAAGGAGGGAGGGCGTCAGATACGCAGTATTTT. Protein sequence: CASSQGGRASDTQYF.

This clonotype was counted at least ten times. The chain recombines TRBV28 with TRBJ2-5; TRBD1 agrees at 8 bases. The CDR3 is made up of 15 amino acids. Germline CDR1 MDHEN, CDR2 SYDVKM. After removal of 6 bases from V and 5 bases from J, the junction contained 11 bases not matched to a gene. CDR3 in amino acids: CASRTTGARSETQYF. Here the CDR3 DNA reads TGTGCCAGCAGGACGACAGGGGCCCGGTCGGAGACCCAGTACTTC.

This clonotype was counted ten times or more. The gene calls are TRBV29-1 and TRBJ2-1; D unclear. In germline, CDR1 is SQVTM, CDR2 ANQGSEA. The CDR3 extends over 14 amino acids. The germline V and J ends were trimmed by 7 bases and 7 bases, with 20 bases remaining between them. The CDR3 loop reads CSDSPGQLRNEQFF. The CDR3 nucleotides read TGCAGCGATTCCCCGGGCCAACTGCGGAATGAGCAGTTCTTC.

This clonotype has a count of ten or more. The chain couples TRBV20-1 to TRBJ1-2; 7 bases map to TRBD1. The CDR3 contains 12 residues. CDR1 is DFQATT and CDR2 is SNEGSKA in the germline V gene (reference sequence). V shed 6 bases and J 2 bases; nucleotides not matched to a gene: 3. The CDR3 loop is CSAMTGNYGYTF. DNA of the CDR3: TGCAGTGCGATGACAGGGAACTATGGCTACACCTTC.

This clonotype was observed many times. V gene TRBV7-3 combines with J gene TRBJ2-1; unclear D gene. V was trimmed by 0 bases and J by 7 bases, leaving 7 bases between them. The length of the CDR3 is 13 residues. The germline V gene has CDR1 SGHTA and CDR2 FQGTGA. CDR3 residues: CASSLTRENEQFF. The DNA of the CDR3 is TGTGCCAGCAGCTTAACCCGAGAAAATGAGCAGTTCTTC.